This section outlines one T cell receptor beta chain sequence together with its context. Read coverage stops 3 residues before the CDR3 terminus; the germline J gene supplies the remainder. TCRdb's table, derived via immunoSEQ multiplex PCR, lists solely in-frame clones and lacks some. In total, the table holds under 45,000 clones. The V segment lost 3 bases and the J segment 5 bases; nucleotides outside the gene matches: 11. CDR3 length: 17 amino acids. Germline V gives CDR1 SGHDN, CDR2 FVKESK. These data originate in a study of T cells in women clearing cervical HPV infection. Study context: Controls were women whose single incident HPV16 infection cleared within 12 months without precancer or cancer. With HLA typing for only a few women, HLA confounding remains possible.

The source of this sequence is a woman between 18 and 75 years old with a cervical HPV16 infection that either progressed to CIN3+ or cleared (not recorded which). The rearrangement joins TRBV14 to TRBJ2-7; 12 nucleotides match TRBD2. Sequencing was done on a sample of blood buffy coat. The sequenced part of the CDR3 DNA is TGTGCCAGCAGCCACCACCTAGCGGGGGGGTCCCGAAACGAG. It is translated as CASSHHLAGGSRNE. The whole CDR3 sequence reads CASSHHLAGGSRNEQYF.